The clone carrying this T cell receptor (beta chain) was seen a handful of times. Antigen unknown. The study, taken as a whole, reports: The larger cohort examined one V-J beta rearrangement, not whole repertoires. Greatest tumor Treg TCR overlap was with tumor naive CD4+ cells. In terms of TCR gene usage, tumor memory CD4+ T cells clustered together with blood and lymph node memory CD4+ cells, as well as with lymph node naive CD4+ cells.

Germline-derived CDR1 and CDR2 are SEHNR and FQNEAQ (reference sequence). CDR3 length: 13 residues. V was pared by 3 bases and J by 1 base, with 6 bases between. Constant-region reverse primers amplified full-length variable regions, followed by semi-nested Nested Universal Primer A PCR. TCRdb independently ran MiXCR on the 5' RACE reads; one entry per CDR3 protein. The sample holds fewer than 60,000 distinct CDR3 sequences, 28% seen once. Material: naive CD4+ T cells sorted from blood. Sample subset: naive CD4+ T cells, CD4+CD45RA+CD25-. The receptor was isolated from a female donor with breast cancer. The chain combines TRBV7-9 with TRBJ1-1; a possible D gene is TRBD1 (5 bases). CDR3 amino acids: CASSLGTNTEAFF. CDR3 sequence (DNA): TGTGCCAGCAGCTTGGGGACGAACACTGAAGCTTTCTTT.